The clone carrying this T cell receptor (beta chain) was counted many times. The CDR3 runs 14 residues. CDR1 is MDHEN, CDR2 SYDVKM, per germline. Between the trimmed V and J ends, which lost 7 bases and 2 bases, there was a span of 14 bases. This entry is derived from a study of regulatory T cells in long-lasting Graves disease. Combining iRepertoire HTBI primers with Arm-PCR of CDR3 regions, the authors built TCR beta libraries. TCRdb ran MiXCR on the multiplex PCR reads and lists one entry per CDR3 protein. Seen here are 440,000 or so distinct CDR3 sequences, roughly 15% observed once, and the top ten hold roughly 10%. The time point here: newly diagnosed GD, antithyroid drugs for less than 3 months. PBMC RNA was the source of the TCR library. These data were also filed under a second study, of T cells in Graves' hyperthyroidism and ophthalmopathy.

The gene calls are TRBV28 and TRBJ1-1; weak D call: TRBD1 (5 bases). This sample comprised peripheral blood mononuclear cells (PBMCs), obtained at new diagnosis, from a patient treated with antithyroid drugs. This TCR came from a young woman with Graves disease. CDR3 sequence: CASTKTGGNTEAFF. DNA of the CDR3: TGTGCCAGCACCAAAACGGGGGGTAACACTGAAGCTTTCTTT.